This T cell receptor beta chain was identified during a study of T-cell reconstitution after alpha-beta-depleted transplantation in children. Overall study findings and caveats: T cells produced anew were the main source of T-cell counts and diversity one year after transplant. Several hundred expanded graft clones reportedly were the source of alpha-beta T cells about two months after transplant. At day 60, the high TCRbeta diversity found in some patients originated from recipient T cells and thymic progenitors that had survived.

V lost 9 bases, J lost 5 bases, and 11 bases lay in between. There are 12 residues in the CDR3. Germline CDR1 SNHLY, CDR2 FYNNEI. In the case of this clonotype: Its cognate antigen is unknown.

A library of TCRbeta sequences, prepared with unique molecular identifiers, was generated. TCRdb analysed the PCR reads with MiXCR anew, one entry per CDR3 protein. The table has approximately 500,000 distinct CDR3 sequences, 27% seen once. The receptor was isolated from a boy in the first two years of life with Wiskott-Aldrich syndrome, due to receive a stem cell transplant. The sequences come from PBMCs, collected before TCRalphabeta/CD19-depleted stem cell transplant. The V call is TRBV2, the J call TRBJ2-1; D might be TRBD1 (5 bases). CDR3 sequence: CARGLGNNEQFF. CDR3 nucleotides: TGTGCCAGGGGGCTTGGGAACAATGAGCAGTTCTTC.